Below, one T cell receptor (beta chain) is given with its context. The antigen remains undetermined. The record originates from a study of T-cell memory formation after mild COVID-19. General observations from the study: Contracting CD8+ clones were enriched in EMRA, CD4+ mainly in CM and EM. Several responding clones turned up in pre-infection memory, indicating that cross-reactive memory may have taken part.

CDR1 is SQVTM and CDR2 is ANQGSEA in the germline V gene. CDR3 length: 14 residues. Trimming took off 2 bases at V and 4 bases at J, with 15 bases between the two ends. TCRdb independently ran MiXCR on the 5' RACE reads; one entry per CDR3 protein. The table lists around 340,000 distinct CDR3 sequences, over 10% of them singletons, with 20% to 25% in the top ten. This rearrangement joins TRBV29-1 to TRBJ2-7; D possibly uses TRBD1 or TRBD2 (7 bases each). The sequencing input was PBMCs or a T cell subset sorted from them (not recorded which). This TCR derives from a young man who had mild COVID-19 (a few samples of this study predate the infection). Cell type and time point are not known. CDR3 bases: TGCAGCGTTGAATTGGGAGGGGGCCGATACGAGCAGTACTTC. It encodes CSVELGGGRYEQYF.